This note documents a single T cell receptor (beta chain) sequence. No antigen is known for it. The assay was immunoSEQ multiplex PCR, and TCRdb's table has in-frame clones only and misses some. Of 15,000 to 20,000 clones in the sample, around 91% were seen once. This sample was taken from a study of T cells in localized non-small cell lung cancer. Whole-study results and caveats: Adjacent uninvolved lung had the highest clonality, suggesting focused antigen responses.

The V end lost 5 bases, the J end lost 2 bases, and 12 bases lay between the germline ends. Per germline, CDR1 SEHNR and CDR2 FQNEAQ (reference sequence). The CDR3 sequence is 14 residues long. The rearrangement uses TRBV7-9 and TRBJ1-2; tentatively, D is TRBD1 (6 bases). The sequence was obtained from a woman aged 35 to 69 with stage III lung adenocarcinoma. The starting material was peripheral blood mononuclear cells, obtained before any cancer treatment. The CDR3 DNA sequence: TGTGCCAGCAGCCTAGGACAGTCCAACTATGGCTACACCTTC. As protein: CASSLGQSNYGYTF. Using reference TRBV7-9 and TRBJ1-2 for the parts outside the CDR3, the full variable domain is DTGVSQNPRHKITKRGQNVTFRCDPISEHNRLYWYRQTLGQGPEFLTYFQNEAQLEKSRLLSDRFSAERPKGSFSTLEIQRTEQGDSAMYLCASSLGQSNYGYTFGSGTRLTVV.